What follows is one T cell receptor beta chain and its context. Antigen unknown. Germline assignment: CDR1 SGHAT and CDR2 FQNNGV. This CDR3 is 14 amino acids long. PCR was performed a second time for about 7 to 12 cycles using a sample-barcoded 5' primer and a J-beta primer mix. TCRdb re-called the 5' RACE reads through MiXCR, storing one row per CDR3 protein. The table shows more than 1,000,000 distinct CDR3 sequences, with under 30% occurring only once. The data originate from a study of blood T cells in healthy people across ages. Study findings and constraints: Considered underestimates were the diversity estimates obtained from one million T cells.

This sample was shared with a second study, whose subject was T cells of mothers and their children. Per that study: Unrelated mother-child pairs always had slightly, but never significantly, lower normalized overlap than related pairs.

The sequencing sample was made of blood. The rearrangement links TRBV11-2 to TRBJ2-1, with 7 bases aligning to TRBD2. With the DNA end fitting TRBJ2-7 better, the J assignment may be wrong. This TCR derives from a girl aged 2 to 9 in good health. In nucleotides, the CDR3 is TGTGCCAGCAGCCCAGTAGCGGGTGAACAAAAGCAGTACTTC. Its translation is CASSPVAGEQKQYF.